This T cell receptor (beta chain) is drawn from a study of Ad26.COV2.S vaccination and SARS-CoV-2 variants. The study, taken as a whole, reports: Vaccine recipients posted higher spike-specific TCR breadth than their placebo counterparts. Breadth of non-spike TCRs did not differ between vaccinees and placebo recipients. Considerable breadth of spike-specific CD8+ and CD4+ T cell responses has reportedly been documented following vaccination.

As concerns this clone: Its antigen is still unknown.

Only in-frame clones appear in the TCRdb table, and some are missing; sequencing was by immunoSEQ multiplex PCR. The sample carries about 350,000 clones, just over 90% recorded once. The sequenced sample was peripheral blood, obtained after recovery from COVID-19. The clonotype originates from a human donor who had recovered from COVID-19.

CDR3 residues: CASSLEVGSYEQYF. The CDR3, as DNA: TGTGCCAGCAGTTTAGAAGTTGGCTCCTACGAGCAGTACTTC. This sequence joins TRBV6-5 and TRBJ2-7; D gene unclear. The V end was cut by 4 bases, the J end by 0 bases, with 10 bases between. CDR1 is MNHEY and CDR2 is SVGAGI in the germline V gene. The CDR3 covers 14 residues.